The next 14 T cell receptor beta chains were all read from a single sample in a study of blood T cells in healthy people across ages (dated by TCRdb to the mid-2010s). Libraries were made using 5' RACE. Sequenced using an Illumina HiSeq 2500. A second PCR of roughly 6 to 11 cycles was performed with a sample-barcoded 5' primer and a J-beta primer mix. TCRdb took the public reads, trimmed them with fastp at Q25, ran MiXCR for clone calling and kept in-frame beta chains. Duplicate CDR3 protein sequences are folded into a single record with the most common DNA and genes. The sample table contains roughly 1,700,000 distinct CDR3 sequences; only one count was recorded for under 30% of them. Roughly 8.2% of the sample comes from the top ten. Source material: blood. Receptors originate from a woman in her 30s in good health.

This clonotype has just one count. V is TRBV5-1 and J is TRBJ2-2; 8 bases match TRBD2. CDR1 is SGHRS and CDR2 is YFSETQ in the germline V gene. V shed 3 bases and J 1 base; nucleotides not matched to a gene: 11. The length of the CDR3 is 18 residues. CDR3 region: CASSSGEGLDLNTGELFF. The DNA of the CDR3 is TGCGCCAGCAGCTCGGGGGAGGGACTAGACTTGAACACCGGGGAGCTGTTTTTT.

The genes are TRBV7-9 and TRBJ2-1; 8 nucleotides line up with TRBD1. The CDR3 covers 13 residues. CDR1 is SEHNR, CDR2 FQNEAQ, per germline (reference sequence). With V trimmed by 4 bases and J by 12 bases, 8 bases remained unmatched. CDR3 coding DNA: TGTGCCAGCAGCTCCCACCGACAGGGGAGGCAGTTCTTC. Its translation is CASSSHRQGRQFF.

The chain uses TRBV12-3 or TRBV12-4 and TRBJ2-7; D perhaps matches TRBD2 (5 bases). The DNA end lines up better with TRBJ2-5; the J call may be wrong. The CDR3 is 13 amino acids. CDR3 nucleotides: TGTGCCAGCAGTTTATTGGGCCGGGGGACCCAGTACTTC. Protein product: CASSLLGRGTQYF.

This chain links TRBV6-1 with TRBJ2-3; D is unclear. Germline-derived CDR1 and CDR2 are MNHNS and SASEGT. Trimming shortened V by 9 bases and J by 3 bases, and 4 bases separated the two germline ends. The CDR3 has 10 residues. This CDR3 is CARQTDTQYF. The CDR3 DNA reads TGTGCCAGGCAAACAGATACGCAGTATTTT.

The table lists this clonotype with a few counts. This chain uses TRBV12-3 or TRBV12-4 with TRBJ1-2; 8 bases line up with TRBD1. The junction had 6 bases not matched to a gene; V was cut back by 5 bases and J by 7 bases. The CDR3 is 13 amino acids. The CDR3 DNA reads TGTGCCAGCAGTCCGGACAGGGCTGCTGGCTACACCTTC. It translates to CASSPDRAAGYTF.

This clonotype turned up a few times. V gene TRBV6-6 combines with J gene TRBJ2-7; 10 nucleotides match TRBD2. CDR3 length: 14 amino acids. CDR1 MNHNY and CDR2 SVGAGI come from the germline V gene (reference sequence). The V segment lost 6 bases and the J segment 7 bases; nucleotides outside the gene matches: 9. DNA of the CDR3: TGTGCCAGCAGCTTTCTCAGCGGGGGGGATGAGCAGTACTTC. Residues: CASSFLSGGDEQYF.

DNA of the CDR3: TGCAGTGCTAGGAACAAGACAGTCTACTTTAGCAATCAGCCCCAGCATTTT. Amino acid sequence: CSARNKTVYFSNQPQHF. V and J are TRBV20-1 and TRBJ1-5, with D possibly being TRBD1 (5 bases). The CDR3 sequence is 17 residues long. The germline V and J ends were trimmed by 3 bases and 0 bases, with 18 bases remaining between them. Germline V gene sequence: CDR1 DFQATT, CDR2 SNEGSKA (reference sequence).

The chain joins TRBV6-5 to TRBJ1-1, with 9 bases aligning to TRBD1. The CDR3 runs to 15 residues. Trimming removed 10 bases from V and 3 bases from J; junction bases left unmatched: 12. Per germline, CDR1 MNHEY and CDR2 SVGAGI. The CDR3 DNA follows: TGTGCCACCCGTCGGGACAGGGAAGGGGACACTGAAGCTTTCTTT. Protein product: CATRRDREGDTEAFF.

This clonotype was recorded many times. Compared with germline, one end of the junction differs, possibly owing to a read error. This chain links TRBV7-2 with TRBJ2-4, with TRBD2 matching 8 bases. The CDR3 covers 15 residues. CDR1 SGHTA and CDR2 FQGNSA come from the germline V gene. The CDR3 loop is CASSFAAGAQNIQYF. The CDR3 DNA reads TGTGCCAGCAGCTTCGCAGCGGGAGCCCAAAACATTCAGTACTTC.

This chain uses TRBV10-1 with TRBJ2-1; D may be TRBD2 (6 bases). The V and J ends lost 6 bases and 8 bases respectively, with 20 bases between them. This CDR3 contains 15 residues. From germline, CDR1 is WNHNN and CDR2 SYGVQD (reference sequence). CDR3 sequence: CASSLAGGRGHEQFF. In nucleotides, the CDR3 is TGCGCCAGCAGCCTTGCCGGGGGAAGGGGTCATGAGCAGTTCTTC.

This chain joins TRBV18 and TRBJ2-5; a possible D gene is TRBD1 (5 bases). CDR1 is KGHSH and CDR2 is LQKENI in the germline V gene. V was shortened by 6 bases and J by 1 base, with 12 bases between the two germline ends. CDR3 length: 14 residues. The CDR3 region is CASSFSTAQETQYF. As DNA, the CDR3 is TGTGCCAGCTCTTTCTCGACAGCCCAAGAGACCCAGTACTTC.

This clonotype was counted once. The chain couples TRBV4-2 to TRBJ1-2; maybe TRBD1 (5 bases). V shed 0 bases and J shed 2 bases, with 13 bases lying between them. The CDR3 extends over 16 amino acids. Germline loops: CDR1 LGHNA, CDR2 YNFKEQ. Written as DNA, the CDR3 is TGTGCCAGCAGCCAAGAAGGGACCTCTATAAACTATGGCTACACCTTC. Translated, it gives CASSQEGTSINYGYTF.

Remarks on this clonotype: The junction shows a germline mismatch at one end, possibly a read error. V and J are TRBV24-1 and TRBJ2-5; 10 positions agree with TRBD1. The CDR3 consists of 16 residues. Germline CDR1 KGHDR, CDR2 SFDVKD. The CDR3 here is CVTSDSWTGGEETQYF. The CDR3 DNA sequence: TGTGTCACCAGTGATTCCTGGACAGGGGGAGAAGAGACCCAGTACTTC.

About this clonotype itself: It is likely a read error, because the conserved phenylalanine at the end of the CDR3 is missing. The chain links TRBV5-4 to TRBJ2-6, with TRBD1 identical over 9 bases. With V trimmed by 4 bases and J by 4 bases, 9 bases remained unmatched. CDR1 and CDR2 from the germline V gene are SGHNT and YYREEE (reference sequence). The CDR3 extends over 17 amino acids. In DNA form, the CDR3 reads TGTGCCAGCAGCCGACCCGGGACAGGGCCCGGGGCCAACGTCCTGACTTAC. Translating gives CASSRPGTGPGANVLTY.